This T cell receptor (beta chain) was obtained from a study of cytomegalovirus exposure and HLA in healthy donors. For the study at large: According to later analysis, the same platform produced the 120 or so validation and some 680 first-cohort repertoires.

Data came from immunoSEQ multiplex PCR; TCRdb stores just in-frame clones and leaves some out. The repertoire consists of approximately 210,000 clones, with just over 85% occurring once and the leading ten covering 2.9%. Remarks on this clone: The antigen is not known.

The germline CDR1 and CDR2 sequences are SGHVS and FQNEAQ. V lost 4 bases to trimming and J lost 7 bases, with 11 bases between them. There are 13 residues in the CDR3. General observations from the study: Researchers counted roughly 150 TCR beta chains as cytomegalovirus-associated. A subsequent analysis found that TCR clusters from the first cohort also tended to co-occur in the 130 or so validation repertoires, with about 94% of cluster scores above 0.

These donors were members of the approximately 110-subject validation cohort, a group separate from the approximately 640-subject first cohort. The clonotype originates from a woman younger than 35 in good health and CMV-seronegative. What was sequenced was PBMCs. The gene calls are TRBV7-8 and TRBJ2-1; D may be TRBD2 (6 bases). In DNA form, the CDR3 reads TGTGCCAGCAGCTCCGGGAGCGGTAATGAGCAGTTCTTC. As protein: CASSSGSGNEQFF. Based on the CDR3 plus reference TRBV7-8 and TRBJ2-1, the full variable domain is GAGVSQSPRYKVAKRGQDVALRCDPISGHVSLFWYQQALGQGPEFLTYFQNEAQLDKSGLPSDRFFAERPEGSVSTLKIQRTQQEDSAVYLCASSSGSGNEQFFGPGTRLTVL.